This entry lists 31 T cell receptor beta chains sequenced from one sample in a study of blood T cell repertoires in COVID-19. The table came from immunoSEQ multiplex PCR; TCRdb's copy has only in-frame clones and leaves some out. The sample has about 170,000 clones, 70% to 90% seen once. Sequenced input: peripheral blood. All receptors come from a man aged 35 to 55 who had recovered from COVID-19.

This clone appeared a few times. The chain is built from TRBV6-1 and TRBJ2-3; D might be TRBD2 (6 bases). Trimming cost V 2 bases and J 6 bases, with 15 bases left between them. The CDR3 totals 15 residues. Germline assignment: CDR1 MNHNS and CDR2 SASEGT. CDR3 in DNA: TGTGCCAGCAGTGAAAGAGTGGGCGGGGCGGATACGCAGTATTTT. Its protein is CASSERVGGADTQYF.

J is TRBJ2-7 and V is TRBV6-5; tentatively, D is TRBD1 (5 bases). The CDR3 runs 13 residues. V lost 10 bases to trimming and J lost 3 bases, with 16 bases between them. Germline lookup yields CDR1 MNHEY and CDR2 SVGAGI. In nucleotides, the CDR3 is TGTGCCACCAAGAGCCCAGGGTTCTACGAGCAGTACTTC. Translating it yields CATKSPGFYEQYF.

V and J are TRBV7-9 and TRBJ2-5; D perhaps matches TRBD1 (6 bases). Germline loops: CDR1 SEHNR, CDR2 FQNEAQ (reference sequence). The CDR3 consists of 15 residues. V shed 4 bases and J shed 3 bases, with 15 bases lying between them. DNA of the CDR3: TGTGCCAGCAGCTCAACGGCTGGACAGAAAGAGACCCAGTACTTC. It codes for CASSSTAGQKETQYF.

This sequence joins TRBV15 and TRBJ1-5, with 9 bases aligning to TRBD1. Germline V lookup: CDR1 LNHNV, CDR2 YYDKDF (reference sequence). The V gene end was trimmed by 8 bases and the J gene end by 6 bases; junction bases not matched to a gene: 8. CDR3 length: 14 amino acids. Here the CDR3 DNA reads TGTGCCACCGCCACAGGGGGCGGGAGTCAGCCCCAGCATTTT. Its translation is CATATGGGSQPQHF.

The chain links TRBV5-4 to TRBJ1-2; 8 bases match TRBD1. CDR3 size: 14 residues. Germline V gene sequence: CDR1 SGHNT, CDR2 YYREEE (reference sequence). V lost 5 bases to trimming and J lost 4 bases; unmatched junction nucleotides: 7. The DNA of the CDR3 is TGTGCCAGCAGGGGGACAGGCTTAAGCTATGGCTACACCTTC. The encoded protein is CASRGTGLSYGYTF.

This chain joins TRBV15 and TRBJ2-7; TRBD2 might be the D (6 bases). The CDR3 contains 14 residues. Trimming took 1 base from V and 5 from J, leaving 12 bases between them. Germline CDR1 is LNHNV and CDR2 is YYDKDF (reference sequence). CDR3 DNA sequence: TGTGCCACCAGCAGAGGAGGCGGGATGGACGAGCAGTACTTC. The encoded protein is CATSRGGGMDEQYF.

The V gene is TRBV11-2, the J gene TRBJ1-1; D gene ambiguous. The length of the CDR3 is 13 residues. Germline CDR1 is SGHAT and CDR2 is FQNNGV. Trimming took off 1 base at V and 8 bases at J, with 11 bases between the two ends. In nucleotides, the CDR3 is TGTGCCAGCAGCTTAGGTCGCAGAACCGAAGCTTTCTTT. Its protein is CASSLGRRTEAFF.

V gene TRBV4-3 combines with J gene TRBJ1-1, with D possibly matching TRBD1 (6 bases). Trimming cost V 0 bases and J 6 bases, with 17 bases left between them. This CDR3 region has 16 residues. Germline values: CDR1 LGHNA, CDR2 YSLEER. CDR3 sequence reads: CASSQDFQGLIAEAFF. The CDR3 nucleotides are TGCGCCAGCAGCCAAGATTTTCAGGGGTTAATCGCTGAAGCTTTCTTT.

This clone was picked up a small number of times. The V call is TRBV15, the J call TRBJ1-2; possible D gene TRBD1, 5 bases. The germline V gene has CDR1 LNHNV and CDR2 YYDKDF (reference sequence). V dropped 3 bases and J dropped 2 bases, with 13 bases sitting between them. The CDR3 runs 15 residues. CDR3 region: CATSSYQGPNYGYTF. The CDR3 bases are TGTGCCACCAGCAGTTACCAGGGCCCGAACTATGGCTACACCTTC.

The DNA of the CDR3 is TGTGCCAGTAGGACCCCGGGACAGGGGAATGAGCAGTTCTTC. Residues: CASRTPGQGNEQFF. The V and J genes are TRBV19 and TRBJ2-1; 10 bases match TRBD1. CDR1 LNHDA and CDR2 SQIVND come from the germline V gene (reference sequence). The CDR3 runs 14 residues. The J segment lost 7 bases and the V segment lost 6 bases, leaving 6 bases of the junction unmatched.

The CDR3 region has the DNA TGTGCCAGCAGCTTAGGGCCAGGGGGCTTCTACGAGCAGTACTTC. Translating gives CASSLGPGGFYEQYF. The chain combines TRBV7-2 with TRBJ2-7; TRBD1 agrees at 8 bases. This CDR3 region has 15 residues. Trimming took 1 base from V and 3 from J; bases not matched to a gene: 5. CDR1 SGHTA and CDR2 FQGNSA come from the germline V gene.

V and J are TRBV12-3 or TRBV12-4 and TRBJ2-7; maybe TRBD2 (6 bases). V lost 5 bases to trimming and J lost 5 bases, with 10 bases between them. The CDR3 has 12 residues. The CDR3 here is CASSTPSDEQYF. The CDR3 bases are TGTGCCAGCAGTACGCCTAGCGACGAGCAGTACTTC.

The J gene is TRBJ1-4, the V gene TRBV30; TRBD1 might be the D (5 bases). In germline, CDR1 is GTSNPN, CDR2 SVGIG (reference sequence). With 0 bases removed from V and 7 bases from J, the gap between germline ends came to 12 bases. The CDR3 covers 14 residues. DNA of the CDR3: TGTGCCTGGAGTGTAGGAGGGGCCGGTGAAAAACTGTTTTTT. Translating it yields CAWSVGGAGEKLFF.

V usage is TRBV30 and J usage is TRBJ1-1; D is possibly TRBD1 (5 bases). Trimming pared 2 bases from V and 1 base from J, leaving 17 bases between. The CDR3 has 16 residues. From germline, CDR1 is GTSNPN and CDR2 SVGIG (reference sequence). The CDR3 loop reads CAWSTYSGARNTEAFF. The CDR3 region has the DNA TGTGCCTGGAGTACGTACAGTGGGGCCAGGAACACTGAAGCTTTCTTT.

CDR3 nucleotide sequence: TGTGCCAGCAGGGGACAGGGGCGGAGTGAGCAGTTCTTC. Amino acid sequence: CASRGQGRSEQFF. This chain links TRBV6-5 with TRBJ2-1; 10 bases map to TRBD1. V gave up 6 bases and J gave up 9 bases; unmatched junction bases: 5. This CDR3 region has 13 residues. CDR1 is MNHEY and CDR2 is SVGAGI in the germline V gene.

This clone was found once. The chain employs TRBV6-2 or TRBV6-3 and TRBJ1-6; 10 bases map to TRBD1. The CDR3 extends over 15 amino acids. Germline values: CDR1 MNHEY, CDR2 SVGEGT. After removal of 4 bases from V and 10 bases from J, the junction contained 7 bases not matched to a gene. The CDR3 nucleotides are TGTGCCAGCAGTTCCCGGGACAGGGGTGTCTCACCCCTCCACTTT. Its protein is CASSSRDRGVSPLHF.

The chain joins TRBV9 to TRBJ1-2, with 11 bases lining up with TRBD1. Germline V gene data show CDR1 as SGDLS and CDR2 as YYNGEE. The CDR3 is 15 residues long. V dropped 0 bases and J dropped 8; count of bases not matched to a gene: 6. CDR3 residues: CASSVGRGQGDGYTF. The CDR3 bases are TGTGCCAGCAGCGTAGGGCGGGGACAGGGGGACGGCTACACCTTC.

The V gene is TRBV7-8, the J gene TRBJ1-1, with 7 nucleotides matching TRBD1. With 5 bases clipped from V and 8 bases from J, the junction kept 8 bases outside the gene matches. CDR3 length: 13 amino acids. The germline gives CDR1 SGHVS, CDR2 FQNEAQ. The CDR3 sequence: CASSTYGTEEAFF. Written as DNA, the CDR3 is TGTGCCAGCAGCACATATGGGACAGAAGAAGCTTTCTTT.

This chain links TRBV24-1 with TRBJ2-2; D is ambiguous. CDR1 is KGHDR and CDR2 is SFDVKD in the germline V gene. V was pared by 2 bases and J by 2 bases, with 8 bases between. The CDR3 has 15 amino acids. The CDR3: CATSDWRTNTGELFF. CDR3 sequence (DNA): TGTGCCACCAGTGATTGGAGAACTAACACCGGGGAGCTGTTTTTT.

J is TRBJ1-2 and V is TRBV15; TRBD1 agrees at 7 bases. There are 15 residues in the CDR3. The V gene's germline CDR1 is LNHNV and CDR2 YYDKDF (reference sequence). V lost 0 bases to trimming and J lost 8 bases; unmatched junction nucleotides: 9. This CDR3 reads CATSRDGRQGLGYTF. The CDR3 region has the DNA TGTGCCACCAGCAGAGATGGGAGACAGGGACTGGGCTACACCTTC.

The chain carries TRBV4-1 and TRBJ2-1; 8 bases fit TRBD1. Losses at the gene ends were 4 bases for V and 6 bases for J; bases not matched to a gene: 5. The CDR3 is 14 amino acids. The germline gives CDR1 MGHRA, CDR2 YSYEKL. The CDR3 loop reads CASSPGQGGNEQFF. As DNA, the CDR3 is TGCGCCAGCAGCCCCGGACAGGGCGGCAATGAGCAGTTCTTC.

The J gene is TRBJ1-2, the V gene TRBV5-1; 7 bases match TRBD1. The CDR3 extends over 13 amino acids. The V and J ends lost 4 bases and 4 bases, in that order; junction bases with no gene match: 4. Per the germline V gene, CDR1 is SGHRS and CDR2 is YFSETQ. CDR3 nucleotide sequence: TGCGCCAGCAGCCAGGGACAGATCTATGGCTACACCTTC. Its translation is CASSQGQIYGYTF.

The rearrangement uses TRBV19 and TRBJ1-3; the D gene is possibly TRBD1 (6 bases). There are 13 residues in the CDR3. Deletions cut 5 bases from V and 8 bases from J, with 13 bases between. Germline lookup yields CDR1 LNHDA and CDR2 SQIVND (reference sequence). The CDR3 here is CASSEQGSDTIYF. For the CDR3, the DNA is TGTGCCAGTAGTGAACAGGGATCAGACACCATATATTTT.

This clone was counted only a few times. The chain carries TRBV6-4 and TRBJ2-3; 10 bases line up with TRBD2. The CDR3 contains 15 residues. Germline trimming cut 2 bases from V and 2 bases from J; bases unmatched to any gene: 1. Germline CDR1 reads MRHNA; CDR2 reads SNTAGT. CDR3 protein: CASSDSGRATDTQYF. The CDR3 nucleotides are TGTGCCAGCAGTGACAGCGGGAGGGCCACAGATACGCAGTATTTT.

V usage is TRBV28 and J usage is TRBJ2-7; 8 nucleotides align to TRBD2. The V gene's germline CDR1 is MDHEN and CDR2 SYDVKM. The CDR3 spans 15 residues. V trimming: 1 base; J trimming: 6 bases; junction bases outside the gene matches: 8. The CDR3 coding sequence is TGTGCCAGCAGTTTATCCCTAAGGCTAGCGGGCGAGCAGTACTTC. As protein: CASSLSLRLAGEQYF.

The count of this clone is one. The gene calls are TRBV7-2 and TRBJ2-2; TRBD2 is a possible D gene (6 bases). Germline V gene lookup returns CDR1 SGHTA and CDR2 FQGNSA. Trimming left V 1 base short and J 6 bases short, with 12 bases between. This CDR3 contains 15 residues. The CDR3 DNA follows: TGTGCCAGCAGCTTAGGGGGGAGGAGATCCGGGGAGCTGTTTTTT. Its translation: CASSLGGRRSGELFF.

This clone was observed a few times. The chain links TRBV19 to TRBJ1-1, with 9 bases lining up with TRBD1. CDR3 length: 14 amino acids. Trimming cost V 3 bases and J 1 base; bases outside gene matches: 0. Per germline, CDR1 LNHDA and CDR2 SQIVND (reference sequence). This CDR3 is CASSMTGGNTEAFF. CDR3 bases: TGTGCCAGTAGTATGACAGGGGGGAACACTGAAGCTTTCTTT. The entire variable domain, with the rest obtained from reference TRBV19 and TRBJ1-1, is as follows: DGGITQSPKYLFRKEGQNVTLSCEQNLNHDAMYWYRQDPGQGLRLIYYSQIVNDFQKGDIAEGYSVSREKKESFPLTVTSAQKNPTAFYLCASSMTGGNTEAFFGQGTRLTVV.

The chain combines TRBV13 with TRBJ2-7; possibly TRBD2 for D (6 bases). With 0 bases removed from V and 1 base from J, the gap between germline ends came to 7 bases. Looked up from germline, CDR1 is PRHDT and CDR2 is FYEKMQ (reference sequence). The CDR3 contains 14 residues. DNA for the CDR3: TGTGCCAGCAGCTTAGGGCGGGAATCCTACGAGCAGTACTTC. Residues: CASSLGRESYEQYF.

The rearrangement links TRBV14 to TRBJ2-1, with 13 bases identical to TRBD2. V shed 8 bases, J shed 6 bases, and the junction held 4 bases outside the gene matches. From germline, CDR1 is SGHDN and CDR2 FVKESK. The CDR3 has 14 amino acids. The CDR3 sequence: CASGGLAGANEQFF. The CDR3 DNA reads as TGTGCCAGCGGCGGACTAGCGGGGGCCAATGAGCAGTTCTTC.

The genes are TRBV18 and TRBJ2-1; D may be TRBD1 (6 bases). The length of the CDR3 is 14 residues. Deletions cut 3 bases from V and 2 bases from J, with 8 bases between. The germline gives CDR1 KGHSH, CDR2 LQKENI. The CDR3 nucleotides read TGTGCCAGCTCACCGGCAGGGGCCTACAATGAGCAGTTCTTC. It codes for CASSPAGAYNEQFF.

V usage is TRBV24-1 and J usage is TRBJ2-2; 11 bases align to TRBD2. The trim removed 3 bases at V and 0 bases at J, leaving 2 bases unmatched. Germline loops: CDR1 KGHDR, CDR2 SFDVKD. This CDR3 contains 17 residues. CDR3 protein: CATSDVAGGSNTGELFF. As DNA, the CDR3 is TGTGCCACCAGTGATGTAGCGGGAGGGTCGAACACCGGGGAGCTGTTTTTT.